One and the same sample provided the 23 T cell receptor beta chains below, sequenced in a study of blood T cells in healthy people across ages. The authors ran a second PCR of 7 to 11 cycles using a sample-barcoded 5' primer and a J-beta primer mix. TCRdb reprocessed the 5' RACE reads with MiXCR, giving one entry per CDR3 protein. The profile shows about 640,000 distinct CDR3 sequences, 58% of them singletons. Sequencing used blood. These receptors all stem from a man between 60 and 75 years old in good health.

There are a few counts of this clonotype. The DNA for the CDR3 is TGCAGTGCTAGTAGCGGGGGGCACCAAGAGACCCAGTACTTC. Its protein product is CSASSGGHQETQYF. V is TRBV20-1 and J is TRBJ2-5; 10 bases are shared with TRBD2. The germline CDR1 and CDR2 sequences are DFQATT and SNEGSKA (reference sequence). The CDR3 has 14 amino acids. V shed 3 bases, J shed 0 bases, and the junction held 1 base outside the gene matches.

The rearrangement links TRBV5-4 to TRBJ2-1; 14 nucleotides align to TRBD2. V lost 3 bases, J lost 5 bases, and 4 bases stayed unmatched. The CDR3 spans 16 residues. Germline-derived CDR1 and CDR2 are SGHNT and YYREEE (reference sequence). The CDR3 coding sequence is TGTGCCAGCAGCTCGACTAGCGGGGGGGCTCACAATGAGCAGTTCTTC. As protein: CASSSTSGGAHNEQFF.

This chain joins TRBV12-3 or TRBV12-4 and TRBJ2-5; D is possibly TRBD1 or TRBD2 (6 bases each). V shed 5 bases and J shed 6 bases, with 10 bases lying between them. The CDR3 contains 12 residues. The CDR3 spells CASSPGGKTQYF. The CDR3 DNA follows: TGTGCCAGCAGTCCCGGGGGCAAGACCCAGTACTTC.

A few counts support this clonotype. The chain employs TRBV20-1 and TRBJ2-7; 9 positions agree with TRBD1. The ends lost 5 bases at V and 2 bases at J; junction bases unmatched: 7. Germline CDR1 is DFQATT and CDR2 is SNEGSKA (reference sequence). There are 14 residues in the CDR3. CDR3: CSASRQGGAYEQYF. Here the CDR3 DNA reads TGCAGTGCTTCCAGACAGGGGGGTGCCTACGAGCAGTACTTC.

V is TRBV10-2 and J is TRBJ1-2; the match to TRBD1 covers 8 bases. V dropped 3 bases and J dropped 4; count of bases not matched to a gene: 7. Germline-derived CDR1 and CDR2 are WSHSY and SAAADI. The CDR3 is 15 amino acids. CDR3 in DNA: TGCGCCAGCAGTGATTCCAGGGGGCTTGGCTATGGCTACACCTTC. This translates into CASSDSRGLGYGYTF.

This clonotype was seen at least ten times. Here the CDR3 DNA reads TGTGCCAGCAGTTTGGGCGGTACCTATGGCTACACCTTC. It is translated as CASSLGGTYGYTF. The gene calls are TRBV7-8 and TRBJ1-2, with D uncertain. This CDR3 spans 13 amino acids. V lost 6 bases and J 4 bases, leaving 12 bases between the germline ends. Germline CDR1 is SGHVS and CDR2 is FQNEAQ.

This clonotype was seen just once. The CDR3 region is CASSSREGSQETQYF. CDR3 DNA sequence: TGTGCCAGCAGCTCGCGGGAGGGGTCCCAAGAGACCCAGTACTTC. The chain couples TRBV5-5 to TRBJ2-5; 9 positions agree with TRBD2. J gave up 1 base and V 3 bases, and 4 bases lay outside the gene matches. The germline V gene has CDR1 SGHKS and CDR2 YYEKEE (reference sequence). The CDR3 length is 15 residues.

The chain combines TRBV15 with TRBJ2-7, with D uncertain. Germline V CDR1 and CDR2: LNHNV, YYDKDF (reference sequence). Deletions cut 0 bases from V and 4 bases from J, with 7 bases between. There are 13 residues in the CDR3. CDR3 amino acids: CATSRDARYEQYF. Written as DNA, the CDR3 is TGTGCCACCAGCAGAGATGCCCGGTACGAGCAGTACTTC.

V is TRBV7-6 and J is TRBJ2-3; 7 bases line up with TRBD2. Germline lookup yields CDR1 SGHVS and CDR2 FNYEAQ. This CDR3 is built from 17 residues. Losses at the gene ends were 5 bases for V and 0 bases for J; bases not matched to a gene: 11. In DNA, the CDR3 is TGTGCCAGCAGCCCCCTTGGGGGGGGAGAGAGCACAGATACGCAGTATTTT. Translation: CASSPLGGGESTDTQYF.

This chain joins TRBV20-1 and TRBJ2-1; D call uncertain. TRBJ2-7 explains the end of the DNA better; the J call may be wrong. The CDR3 length is 13 residues. CDR1 DFQATT and CDR2 SNEGSKA come from the germline V gene (reference sequence). In nucleotides, the CDR3 is TGCAGTGCTAGTGCAGAAACCTACAATGAGCAGTACTTC. This sequence encodes CSASAETYNEQYF.

This clonotype was detected once. The chain combines TRBV7-9 with TRBJ2-7; D gene unclear. Per germline, CDR1 SEHNR and CDR2 FQNEAQ (reference sequence). This CDR3 region has 14 residues. Trimming removed 4 bases at V and 2 bases at J, with 12 bases between. The CDR3 here is CASSSSEKAYEQYF. Written as DNA, the CDR3 is TGTGCCAGCAGCTCCTCCGAGAAAGCCTACGAGCAGTACTTC.

This clonotype occurred a few times. V is TRBV2 and J is TRBJ2-5, with D maybe TRBD1 (6 bases). CDR1 and CDR2 (germline): SNHLY, FYNNEI. The CDR3 consists of 12 residues. Trimming removed 8 bases at V and 0 bases at J, with 7 bases between. CDR3 protein: CASGQNQETQYF. The DNA for the CDR3 is TGTGCCAGCGGACAGAACCAAGAGACCCAGTACTTC.

This clonotype was counted ten times or more. The genes are TRBV7-2 and TRBJ2-5; D is uncertain. The CDR3 is 13 residues long. V shed 3 bases and J shed 4 bases, with 9 bases lying between them. CDR1 is SGHTA, CDR2 FQGNSA, per germline. DNA of the CDR3: TGTGCCAGCAGCTTCGTAGGGCGAGAGACCCAGTACTTC. Protein: CASSFVGRETQYF.

This clonotype has just a few counts. The chain has TRBV5-6 and TRBJ2-7; D uncertain. Germline V lookup: CDR1 SGHDT, CDR2 YYEEEE. The CDR3 covers 14 residues. The V and J ends lost 0 bases and 2 bases respectively, with 9 bases between them. CDR3 in DNA: TGTGCCAGCAGCTTGGCCCCCGGAGCCTACGAGCAGTACTTC. Its translation: CASSLAPGAYEQYF.

The V call is TRBV24-1, the J call TRBJ1-4; unclear D gene. Germline CDR1 and CDR2: KGHDR and SFDVKD. V lost 3 bases to trimming and J lost 0 bases, with 7 bases between them. The CDR3 sequence is 15 residues long. CDR3 nucleotide sequence: TGTGCCACCAGTGATAAGGCTCCAACTAATGAAAAACTGTTTTTT. Amino acids: CATSDKAPTNEKLFF.

This clonotype was recorded once. The chain combines TRBV2 with TRBJ2-3; D uncertain. V lost 6 bases and J 0 bases, leaving 13 bases between the germline ends. This CDR3 is built from 15 residues. The germline gives CDR1 SNHLY, CDR2 FYNNEI. The CDR3 nucleotides read TGTGCCAGCAGCCTGACCCATTCTAGCACAGATACGCAGTATTTT. This codes for CASSLTHSSTDTQYF.

This clonotype has just a few counts. The chain combines TRBV27 with TRBJ1-2, with 8 nucleotides matching TRBD1. Germline V gene lookup returns CDR1 MNHEY and CDR2 SMNVEV (reference sequence). Trimming at V came to 6 bases and at J to 5 bases, leaving 8 bases not matched to a gene. The CDR3 has 14 residues. The CDR3 DNA reads TGTGCCAGCAGACGGACAGGGTATGGGTATGGCTACACCTTC. It encodes CASRRTGYGYGYTF.

The chain employs TRBV5-1 and TRBJ2-6; a possible D gene is TRBD1 (5 bases). This CDR3 is built from 17 residues. The V gene's germline CDR1 is SGHRS and CDR2 YFSETQ. The V gene lost 0 bases and the J gene lost 1 base, with 11 bases spanning the gap. The CDR3 spells CASSLGQTISGANVLTF. CDR3 coding DNA: TGCGCCAGCAGCTTGGGACAGACAATTTCTGGGGCCAACGTCCTGACTTTC. Variable domain in full (rest from reference TRBV5-1 and TRBJ2-6): KAGVTQTPRYLIKTRGQQVTLSCSPISGHRSVSWYQQTPGQGLQFLFEYFSETQRNKGNFPGRFSGRQFSNSRSEMNVSTLELGDSALYLCASSLGQTISGANVLTFGAGSRLTVL.

The J gene is TRBJ1-5, the V gene TRBV7-2; 7 bases are shared with TRBD1. The CDR3 runs to 15 residues. Germline CDR1 and CDR2: SGHTA and FQGNSA. The V and J ends lost 6 bases and 7 bases, in that order; junction bases with no gene match: 12. The CDR3 protein is CASSSGQAGAQPQHF. For the CDR3, the DNA is TGTGCCAGCAGTTCCGGACAGGCAGGGGCCCAGCCCCAGCATTTT.

This chain uses TRBV5-1 with TRBJ2-5, with TRBD2 as a possible D gene (6 bases). Trimming left V 1 base short and J 5 bases short, with 15 bases between. CDR1 is SGHRS and CDR2 is YFSETQ in the germline V gene. The CDR3 is 15 residues long. This CDR3 is CASSLTSSGDETQYF. CDR3 sequence (DNA): TGCGCCAGCAGCTTGACGTCTTCGGGGGACGAGACCCAGTACTTC.

This clonotype was found many times. The chain is built from TRBV28 and TRBJ2-7; 7 bases align to TRBD1. CDR1 and CDR2 (germline): MDHEN, SYDVKM. With V trimmed by 6 bases and J by 2 bases, 4 bases remained unmatched. The CDR3 is 13 amino acids. CDR3 nucleotides: TGTGCCAGCAGCCGGGACAGCCCCTACGAGCAGTACTTC. Translated, it gives CASSRDSPYEQYF.

This clonotype was seen only a few times. This chain joins TRBV29-1 and TRBJ2-4; D gene ambiguous. V was clipped by 0 bases and J by 0 bases, with 12 bases between them. This CDR3 contains 16 residues. The germline gives CDR1 SQVTM, CDR2 ANQGSEA. The CDR3 here is CSVEDPGVRAKNIQYF. The CDR3 nucleotides are TGCAGCGTTGAAGATCCAGGAGTGAGAGCCAAAAACATTCAGTACTTC. The full variable domain, completed using reference TRBV29-1 and TRBJ2-4, is SAVISQKPSRDICQRGTSLTIQCQVDSQVTMMFWYRQQPGQSLTLIATANQGSEATYESGFVIDKFPISRPNLTFSTLTVSNMSPEDSSIYLCSVEDPGVRAKNIQYFGAGTRLSVL.

This chain uses TRBV20-1 with TRBJ1-2, with D possibly TRBD1 on 5 matching bases. CDR1 and CDR2 from the germline V gene are DFQATT and SNEGSKA (reference sequence). This CDR3 has 14 residues. The V end was cut by 0 bases, the J end by 3 bases, with 11 bases between. The CDR3 reads CSARDAGDHYGYTF. CDR3 nucleotide sequence: TGCAGTGCTAGAGATGCCGGGGACCACTATGGCTACACCTTC.